The 14 T cell receptor beta chains given below trace back to one sample, sequenced in a study of regulatory T cells in long-lasting Graves disease. Combining iRepertoire HTBI primers with Arm-PCR of CDR3 regions, the authors built TCR beta libraries. TCRdb independently ran MiXCR on the multiplex PCR reads; one entry per CDR3 protein. Here the sample spans hundreds of thousands of distinct CDR3 sequences, roughly 21% being singletons. Stated time point: persistent/refractory GD, antithyroid drugs over 5 years with positive TRAb. Construction of the TCR library relied on RNA isolated from PBMCs. Specimen: peripheral blood mononuclear cells (PBMCs), collected when the disease was refractory, from a patient treated with antithyroid drugs. Every receptor here comes from a female donor with Graves disease.

This clonotype was counted a few times. This chain connects TRBV7-9 to TRBJ1-4; unclear D gene. Germline CDR1 reads SEHNR; CDR2 reads FQNEAQ (reference sequence). Trimming took off 1 base at V and 0 bases at J, with 15 bases between the two ends. There are 18 residues in the CDR3. This chain's CDR3 is CASSLVTVTKSTNEKLFF. DNA for the CDR3: TGTGCCAGCAGCTTAGTTACAGTCACCAAGTCAACTAATGAAAAACTGTTTTTT.

This clonotype was found many times. The genes are TRBV11-2 and TRBJ2-5; D ambiguous. Trimming removed 1 base at V and 1 base at J, with 10 bases between. Germline lookup yields CDR1 SGHAT and CDR2 FQNNGV. The CDR3 sequence is 15 residues long. The CDR3 loop reads CASSLGRRSQETQYF. CDR3 coding DNA: TGTGCCAGCAGCTTAGGGCGGCGGTCCCAAGAGACCCAGTACTTC.

The J gene is TRBJ2-7, the V gene TRBV20-1; D unclear. CDR3 length: 14 residues. The ends were cut back, 3 bases at V and 0 bases at J, with 12 bases in the middle. The V gene's germline CDR1 is DFQATT and CDR2 SNEGSKA (reference sequence). CDR3 amino acids: CSASFLRPSYEQYF. CDR3 in DNA: TGCAGTGCTAGTTTCCTAAGACCCTCCTACGAGCAGTACTTC.

Ten or more counts support this clonotype. This chain uses TRBV5-1 with TRBJ1-1; 7 nucleotides agree with TRBD1. J gave up 2 bases and V 4 bases, and 8 bases lay outside the gene matches. There are 15 residues in the CDR3. In germline, CDR1 is SGHRS, CDR2 YFSETQ. The CDR3 region is CASSPGTVRNTEAFF. CDR3 bases: TGCGCCAGCAGCCCCGGGACAGTCAGAAACACTGAAGCTTTCTTT.

This chain connects TRBV7-9 to TRBJ2-2; D is unclear. The germline CDR1 and CDR2 sequences are SEHNR and FQNEAQ (reference sequence). The CDR3 contains 17 residues. With 4 bases removed from V and 0 bases from J, the gap between germline ends came to 15 bases. CDR3 sequence reads: CASSYALRRPNTGELFF. CDR3 DNA sequence: TGTGCCAGCAGCTACGCTCTAAGGCGGCCGAACACCGGGGAGCTGTTTTTT.

This clonotype was seen ten or more times. V usage is TRBV3-1 and J usage is TRBJ1-1; D remains unclear. The CDR3 has 14 residues. V lost 0 bases and J lost 1, with 6 bases in between. Germline lookup yields CDR1 LGHDT and CDR2 YNNKEL (reference sequence). CDR3 loop: CASSQDGGNTEAFF. CDR3 in DNA: TGTGCCAGCAGCCAAGATGGAGGGAACACTGAAGCTTTCTTT.

The CDR3 DNA follows: TGTGCCAGCAGCTCCATGGAGCAGGCCCCCGATCAATACGAGCAGTACTTC. It specifies CASSSMEQAPDQYEQYF. V usage is TRBV5-6 and J usage is TRBJ2-7; the D is unclear. CDR3 length: 17 residues. Per germline, CDR1 SGHDT and CDR2 YYEEEE. The V and J ends lost 3 bases and 4 bases respectively, with 23 bases between them.

In this sample, this clonotype turned up many times. The V call is TRBV11-2, the J call TRBJ2-7; no reliable D call. Germline V CDR1 and CDR2: SGHAT, FQNNGV. CDR3 length: 12 amino acids. Trimming took off 6 bases at V and 3 bases at J, with 9 bases between the two ends. The CDR3 sequence is CASSSLGYEQYF. Written as DNA, the CDR3 is TGTGCCAGCAGTTCCCTGGGCTACGAGCAGTACTTC.

Many counts were recorded for this clonotype. This chain joins TRBV2 and TRBJ2-1; 9 positions agree with TRBD1. The CDR3 has 15 residues. Germline V gene sequence: CDR1 SNHLY, CDR2 FYNNEI. V shed 7 bases, J shed 3 bases, and the junction held 7 bases outside the gene matches. This CDR3 reads CASTNGQGIYNEQFF. CDR3 DNA: TGTGCCAGCACCAACGGACAGGGGATCTACAATGAGCAGTTCTTC. Variable domain in full (rest from reference TRBV2 and TRBJ2-1): EPEVTQTPSHQVTQMGQEVILRCVPISNHLYFYWYRQILGQKVEFLVSFYNNEISEKSEIFDDQFSVERPDGSNFTLKIRSTKLEDSAMYFCASTNGQGIYNEQFFGPGTRLTVL.

This clonotype was counted ten times or more. The rearrangement links TRBV7-9 to TRBJ1-2; D possibly corresponds to TRBD1 (5 bases). The V gene's germline CDR1 is SEHNR and CDR2 FQNEAQ (reference sequence). The CDR3 totals 12 residues. V dropped 1 base and J dropped 8 bases, with 8 bases sitting between them. The CDR3 coding sequence is TGTGCCAGCAGCTTAGAAGAGGGGGGCTACACCTTC. It specifies CASSLEEGGYTF.

Many counts were recorded for this clonotype. This sequence joins TRBV7-2 and TRBJ2-7; 11 bases match TRBD2. The CDR3 totals 15 residues. CDR1 is SGHTA, CDR2 FQGNSA, per germline. The J segment lost 5 bases and the V segment lost 5 bases, leaving 8 bases of the junction unmatched. Written as DNA, the CDR3 is TGTGCCAGCAGCCCCAGACTAGCGGGACGGCACGAGCAGTACTTC. As protein: CASSPRLAGRHEQYF.

The CDR3 coding sequence is TGCAGCGTTGTCCATCGGCGGGACAGTAAAACCTACGAGCAGTACTTC. Protein sequence: CSVVHRRDSKTYEQYF. The V gene is TRBV29-1, the J gene TRBJ2-7, with D tentatively TRBD1 (7 bases). There are 16 residues in the CDR3. Germline CDR1 is SQVTM and CDR2 is ANQGSEA. V was pared by 4 bases and J by 2 bases, with 21 bases between.

This clonotype came up many times. The rearrangement joins TRBV19 to TRBJ1-5; D is uncertain. The V end lost 1 base, the J end lost 4 bases, and 17 bases lay between the germline ends. This CDR3 has 17 amino acids. In germline, CDR1 is LNHDA, CDR2 SQIVND (reference sequence). The CDR3 is CASSIVNPDLSNQPQHF. The CDR3 DNA is TGTGCCAGTAGTATAGTGAATCCAGATCTATCTAATCAGCCCCAGCATTTT. The full variable domain, in which reference TRBV19 and TRBJ1-5 provide the parts outside the CDR3, is DGGITQSPKYLFRKEGQNVTLSCEQNLNHDAMYWYRQDPGQGLRLIYYSQIVNDFQKGDIAEGYSVSREKKESFPLTVTSAQKNPTAFYLCASSIVNPDLSNQPQHFGDGTRLSIL.

Only a few counts were recorded for this clonotype. The gene calls are TRBV11-1 and TRBJ2-4; TRBD1 is a possible D gene (6 bases). V was shortened by 5 bases and J by 7 bases, with 24 bases between the two germline ends. Per germline, CDR1 SGHAT and CDR2 FQDESV (reference sequence). CDR3 size: 17 residues. The CDR3 loop is CASSTSLVQGARNIQYF. CDR3 sequence (DNA): TGTGCCAGCAGCACCTCCCTCGTACAGGGAGCACGGAACATTCAGTACTTC. Using reference TRBV11-1 and TRBJ2-4 for the parts outside the CDR3, the full variable domain is EAEVAQSPRYKITEKSQAVAFWCDPISGHATLYWYRQILGQGPELLVQFQDESVVDDSQLPKDRFSAERLKGVDSTLKIQPAELGDSAMYLCASSTSLVQGARNIQYFGAGTRLSVL.